One TCR beta chain is described in this entry. Its antigen is undetermined. PCR amplification relied on 60 Vbeta primers (plus 13 Jbeta primers). Measured with immunoSEQ multiplex PCR; TCRdb has only the in-frame clones, and not every one. Of approximately 130,000 clones in the sample, about 78% were seen once. V shed 4 bases and J 5 bases; nucleotides not matched to a gene: 4. Germline assignment: CDR1 SGHRS and CDR2 YFSETQ. CDR3 length: 14 amino acids. The data belong to a study of cytomegalovirus exposure and HLA in healthy donors. Study context: HLA-typed donors were the source of 80 million to 90 million unique TCRs, which an early data release held. Study-wide results and caveats: Researchers counted 164 TCR beta chains as cytomegalovirus-associated.

Everyone who donated was a healthy bone marrow donor. This sequence originates from a man aged 50-60 years in good health and CMV-seronegative. Sequences were obtained from PBMCs. The chain couples TRBV5-1 to TRBJ2-2, with 8 positions matching TRBD1. The CDR3 reads CASSERQGTGELFF. The CDR3 DNA reads TGCGCCAGCAGCGAACGACAGGGGACCGGGGAGCTGTTTTTT.